This TCR beta chain is from a study of patients and donors after allogeneic stem cell transplantation. TCRdb recomputed calls from the RT-PCR reads with MiXCR, one row per CDR3 protein. This sample carries some 880,000 distinct CDR3 sequences, under 20% of them seen once, and the ten largest clones take 5.5% to 6.5%. J gave up 7 bases and V 4 bases, and 9 bases lay outside the gene matches. CDR1 is SGHRS and CDR2 is YFSETQ in the germline V gene. CDR3 length: 16 residues. Material: blood, either unsorted or a sorted T cell fraction (not recorded which). The receptor's source is a human donor who was either an allogeneic HSCT recipient or a stem cell or donor lymphocyte infusion donor (not recorded which). It is not recorded whose cells these are; they may come from a transplant donor. The chain couples TRBV5-1 to TRBJ1-4; 11 nucleotides align to TRBD1. CDR3 sequence: CASSGSRDRGGEKLFF. The CDR3, as DNA: TGCGCCAGCAGCGGCTCCCGGGACAGGGGGGGTGAAAAACTGTTTTTT.